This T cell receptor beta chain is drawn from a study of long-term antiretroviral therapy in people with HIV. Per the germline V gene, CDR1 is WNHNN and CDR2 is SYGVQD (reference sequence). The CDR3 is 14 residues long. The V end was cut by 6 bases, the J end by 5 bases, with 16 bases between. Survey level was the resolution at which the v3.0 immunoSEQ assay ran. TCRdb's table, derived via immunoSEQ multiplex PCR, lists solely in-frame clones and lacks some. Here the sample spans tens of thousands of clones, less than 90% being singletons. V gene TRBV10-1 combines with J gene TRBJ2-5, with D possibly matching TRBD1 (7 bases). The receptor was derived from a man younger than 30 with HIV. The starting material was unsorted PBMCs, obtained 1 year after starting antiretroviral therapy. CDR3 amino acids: CASSSGGTEETQYF. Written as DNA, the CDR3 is TGCGCCAGCAGCTCTGGAGGGACAGAGGAGACCCAGTACTTC.